These T cell receptor beta chains were read from a single sample in a study of blood T cell repertoires in COVID-19. Here immunoSEQ multiplex PCR was the method, and the copy in TCRdb shows in-frame clones only, minus some. The sample contains around 200,000 clones, 80% to 90% of which appear only once. The sample was peripheral blood. All receptors come from a man aged 80 or over with acute or convalescent COVID-19. The CDR3 runs from the conserved cysteine through the conserved F or W. A D gene is named only where the DNA matches it firmly. Clone sizes are given selectively: once, few, many, or a class where the clone is expanded.

>-|TRBV18|TRBD1|TRBJ1-6
TGTGCCAGCTCCCCTCGGGGACAGATTTATAATTCACCCCTCCACTTT
CASSPRGQIYNSPLHF
>-|TRBV11-2|-|TRBJ1-6
TGTGCCAGCAGCCACTTTAATTCACCCCTCCACTTT
CASSHFNSPLHF
>-|TRBV2|TRBD1|TRBJ1-4
TGTGCCAGCAAAAGAACCGGGACAGCAAATGAAAAACTGTTTTTT
CASKRTGTANEKLFF
>-|TRBV7-9|-|TRBJ1-2
TGTGCCAGCGTTCAAGCGGGGTATGGCTACACCTTC
CASVQAGYGYTF
>-|TRBV20-1|-|TRBJ1-1
TGCAGTGTTTCGCAGGGCACTGAAGCTTTCTTT
CSVSQGTEAFF
>-|TRBV14|-|TRBJ1-2
TGTGCCAGCAGCCAGCATCCGGGACAATCTGTCACCTTC
CASSQHPGQSVTF
>-|TRBV18|-|TRBJ2-2
TGTGCCAGCTCACCACCACTCACCCCTGGCACCGGGGAGCTGTTTTTT
CASSPPLTPGTGELFF
>-|TRBV18|TRBD2|TRBJ2-5
TGTGCCAGCCAAAATACGCGGACTAGCGTGGGCGAGACCCAGTACTTC
CASQNTRTSVGETQYF
>once|TRBV2|TRBD1|TRBJ1-6
TGTGCCAGCAGGGTGTCCCGGACAGGGGGTTCACCCCTCCACTTT
CASRVSRTGGSPLHF
>-|TRBV29-1|TRBD2|TRBJ2-3
TGCAGCGAGATGGGACTAGGTAGCACAGATACGCAGTATTTT
CSEMGLGSTDTQYF
>-|TRBV4-1|TRBD1|TRBJ1-5
TGCGCCAGCAGCCAAGTAGGGGGCCGGGGCAATCAGCCCCAGCATTTT
CASSQVGGRGNQPQHF
>-|TRBV15|TRBD2|TRBJ2-3
TGTGCCACCAGCAGATCCCTATTAGCGGGAATCACAGATACGCAGTATTTT
CATSRSLLAGITDTQYF
>-|TRBV29-1|TRBD1|TRBJ2-2
TGCAGCGGGCTCGGGACAGGGGGCGCCGGGGAGCTGTTTTTT
CSGLGTGGAGELFF
>-|TRBV5-6|-|TRBJ1-1
TGTGCCAGCAGCTTCAACAGGGTTTCTGAAGCTTTCTTT
CASSFNRVSEAFF
>-|TRBV7-9|-|TRBJ1-4
TGTGCCAGCAGCTTAGGAGCAGGTATCAATGAAAAACTGTTTTTT
CASSLGAGINEKLFF
>-|TRBV19|-|TRBJ2-5
TGTGCCAGTAGTATAGATAGAGAGACCCAGTACTTC
CASSIDRETQYF
>-|TRBV4-3|-|TRBJ2-2
TGCGCCAGCAGCCAAGATCGGGGGACCGGGGAGCTGTTTTTT
CASSQDRGTGELFF
>-|TRBV9|TRBD2|TRBJ2-1
TGTGCCAGCAGCAAGGGACTAGCGGGATCCTCCTACAATGAGCAGTTCTTC
CASSKGLAGSSYNEQFF
>-|TRBV10-3|-|TRBJ1-3
TGTGCCATCTCCGAGGGTACCCGGGACACCATATATTTT
CAISEGTRDTIYF
>-|TRBV7-9|TRBD1|TRBJ2-3
TGTGCCAGCAGCCGGACTCGACAGGGGAGCACAGATACGCAGTATTTT
CASSRTRQGSTDTQYF
>-|TRBV10-3|-|TRBJ2-1
TGTGCCATCAGTGATCCCGCAGAGGCGCAGTTCTTC
CAISDPAEAQFF
>few|TRBV12-5|-|TRBJ2-7
TGTGCTAGTGGTCCCATGGGAGCCTCCTGCGAGCAGTACTTC
CASGPMGASCEQYF
>-|TRBV30|-|TRBJ2-1
TGTGCCTGGAGTGTACTTAACGCAAATGAGCAGTTCTTC
CAWSVLNANEQFF
>-|TRBV28|-|TRBJ2-7
TGTGCCAGCATGCTGGGGGCGCGTTACGAGCAGTACTTC
CASMLGARYEQYF
>few|TRBV24-1|TRBD1|TRBJ1-4
TGTGCCACCAGTGAATCGGCCGGGACAGGGAGGGAAAAACTGTTTTTT
CATSESAGTGREKLFF
>-|TRBV24-1|-|TRBJ1-5
TGTGCCACCAGCGGGGGGTTCAATCAGCCCCAGCATTTT
CATSGGFNQPQHF
>few|TRBV19|-|TRBJ2-5
TGTGCCAGTAGTATTATGGCAGGGAGGACGACCCAGTACTTC
CASSIMAGRTTQYF
>-|TRBV7-9|-|TRBJ2-5
TGTGCCAGCAGCTTTGGGGCACTGGAGACCCAGTACTTC
CASSFGALETQYF
>-|TRBV3-1/TRBV3-2|-|TRBJ2-3
TGTGCCAGCAGCCAAGAGTCGCGGCGTACCACAGATACGCAGTATTTT
CASSQESRRTTDTQYF
>-|TRBV5-4|-|TRBJ2-7
TGTGCCAGCAGCTCCCGGGACTCTACCTACGAGCAGTACTTC
CASSSRDSTYEQYF
>-|TRBV18|TRBD1|TRBJ1-4
TGTGCCAGCTCACCCCAGCTAGAACGGGACAGGGCCGTTGCAACTAATGAAAAACTGTTTTTT
CASSPQLERDRAVATNEKLFF
>-|TRBV29-1|-|TRBJ2-7
TGCAGCGTTGGGCCGCGGCTGCGATCCTACGAGCAGTACTTC
CSVGPRLRSYEQYF
>once|TRBV6-4|TRBD1|TRBJ1-5
TGTGCCAGCAGTGTAACAGGGGCGGCTAATCAGCCCCAGCATTTT
CASSVTGAANQPQHF
>-|TRBV14|-|TRBJ2-1
TGTGCCAGCAGCCAAGCCTTGAGGGCGGTGAGCTCCTACAATGAGCAGTTCTTC
CASSQALRAVSSYNEQFF
>-|TRBV6-5|TRBD1|TRBJ1-2
TGTGCCAGCAGACACGGACAGGGGGCGTACGGCTACACCTTC
CASRHGQGAYGYTF
>-|TRBV30|-|TRBJ2-5
TGTGCCTGGAGTTCCGGTGGGGGGGCAGAGACCCAGTACTTC
CAWSSGGGAETQYF
>-|TRBV12-5|-|TRBJ2-3
TGTGCTAGTATGAACAGAAACACAGATACGCAGTATTTT
CASMNRNTDTQYF
>few|TRBV10-3|-|TRBJ2-2
TGTGCCATCAGTCAGGGTCGGTACGCAACGAACACCGGGGAGCTGTTTTTT
CAISQGRYATNTGELFF
>-|TRBV4-2|TRBD1|TRBJ1-5
TGTGCCAGCAGCCAAGATCCTTTTGCGTCCGGGACAGTCAATCAGCCCCAGCATTTT
CASSQDPFASGTVNQPQHF
>-|TRBV18|-|TRBJ1-2
TGTGCCAGCTCACCAGGCAGGGACTATGGCTACACCTTC
CASSPGRDYGYTF
>-|TRBV3-1/TRBV3-2|-|TRBJ1-6
TGTGCCAGCAGTTGGGACATCGATAATTCACCCCTCCACTTT
CASSWDIDNSPLHF
>-|TRBV28|TRBD1|TRBJ1-5
TGTGCCAGCAGTAAATCCGGGACAGAGAATCAGCCCCAGCATTTT
CASSKSGTENQPQHF
>-|TRBV3-1/TRBV3-2|-|TRBJ2-2
TGTGCCAGCAGCCAAGTTGGGGGCCACACCGGGGAGCTGTTTTTT
CASSQVGGHTGELFF
>-|TRBV5-1|-|TRBJ1-2
TGCGCCAGCAGCCCCGGTGGAGAGACCTATGGCTACACCTTC
CASSPGGETYGYTF
>once|TRBV10-3|TRBD2|TRBJ2-3
TGTGCCATCAGTGGGAAGGCTAGCGGGGTCAGCACAGATACGCAGTATTTT
CAISGKASGVSTDTQYF
>few|TRBV24-1|-|TRBJ1-5
TGTGCCACCAGTGAGTCGTACGGTAGCAATCAGCCCCAGCATTTT
CATSESYGSNQPQHF
>-|TRBV6-5|-|TRBJ2-5
TGTGCCAGCAGTCGGACAGTTGGGGGAGAGACCCAGTACTTC
CASSRTVGGETQYF
>-|TRBV5-1|TRBD1|TRBJ1-2
TGCGCCAGCAGCTGGGGCGGACAGGGCGACTATGGCTACACCTTC
CASSWGGQGDYGYTF
>-|TRBV18|TRBD2|TRBJ2-7
TGTGCCAGCTCAGGACTAGCGGGACCTTTCCTCTACGAGCAGTACTTC
CASSGLAGPFLYEQYF